The clone carrying this TCR beta chain was detected only a few times. What it binds is not known. The source of the sample is a study of T-cell memory formation after mild COVID-19. TCRdb itself ran the 5' RACE reads through MiXCR, one entry per CDR3 protein. This table has about 250,000 distinct CDR3 sequences, 15% to 19% appearing once. Study observations and caveats: Clones that contracted from day 15 to 85 had balanced CD4/CD8; later expanders were CD4+ biased. Pre-infection memory carried some responding clones, suggesting that cross-reactive memory joined.

V was shortened by 6 bases and J by 3 bases, with 11 bases between the two germline ends. The CDR3 length is 13 residues. The germline CDR1 and CDR2 sequences are SEHNR and FQNEAQ (reference sequence). J is TRBJ1-2 and V is TRBV7-9; D is unclear. The clonotype comes from an adult woman who had mild COVID-19 (a few samples of this study predate the infection). Cell type and time point are not known. The sequenced sample consisted of PBMCs or a T cell subset sorted from them (not recorded which). The CDR3 spells CASSLQTDYGYTF. The CDR3, as DNA: TGTGCCAGCAGTCTTCAAACAGACTATGGCTACACCTTC.